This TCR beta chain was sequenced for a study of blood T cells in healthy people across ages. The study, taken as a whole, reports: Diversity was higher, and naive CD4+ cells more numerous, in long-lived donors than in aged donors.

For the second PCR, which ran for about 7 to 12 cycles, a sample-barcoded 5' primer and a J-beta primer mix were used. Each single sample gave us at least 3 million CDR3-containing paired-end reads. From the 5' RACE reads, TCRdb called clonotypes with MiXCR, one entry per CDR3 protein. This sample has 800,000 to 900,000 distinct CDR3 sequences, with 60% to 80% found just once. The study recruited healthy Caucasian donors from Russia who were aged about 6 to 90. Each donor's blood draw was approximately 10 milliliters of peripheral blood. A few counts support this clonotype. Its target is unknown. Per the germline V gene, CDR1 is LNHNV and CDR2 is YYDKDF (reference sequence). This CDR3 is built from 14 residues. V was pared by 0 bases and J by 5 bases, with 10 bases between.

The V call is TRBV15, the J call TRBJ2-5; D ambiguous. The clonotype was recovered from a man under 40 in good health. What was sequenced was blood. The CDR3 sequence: CATSREPKGETQYF. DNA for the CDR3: TGTGCCACCAGCAGAGAACCTAAAGGGGAGACCCAGTACTTC.